The source of this T cell receptor beta chain is a study of blood T cell repertoires in COVID-19. Overall study context: Acute-phase and convalescent COVID-19 samples originated in the United States, Italy and Spain. Sample material is recorded as cDNA or gDNA derived from T cells, B-cell-depleted T cells, or PBMCs.

Authors' analysis steps: How many nucleated cells were present was estimated from reference gene primer amplification. Some clones are missing from TCRdb's copy, which holds only in-frame ones; the method was immunoSEQ multiplex PCR. D and trimming come from the DNA, and the V and J calls and clone size come from that table. The top ten hold approximately 20% of the sample, which has about 82,000 clones, about 85% seen once. The CDR3 has 13 residues. Germline V lookup: CDR1 LNHDA, CDR2 SQIVND (reference sequence). After removal of 7 bases from V and 4 bases from J, the junction contained 5 bases not matched to a gene.

This TCR came from an elderly man with active or convalescent COVID-19. The chain couples TRBV19 to TRBJ2-3, with 7 bases identical to TRBD1. The sequencing input was peripheral blood. CDR3 amino acids: CASKGQLPDTQYF. CDR3 bases: TGTGCCAGTAAGGGACAGCTACCAGATACGCAGTATTTT.